One and the same sample provided the 8 T cell receptor beta chains below, sequenced in a study of monozygotic twins with inflammatory bowel disease. TCRdb reanalyzed the 5' RACE reads and collapses them to one entry per CDR3 protein, without DNA. The listing contains some 440,000 distinct CDR3 sequences. Specimen: blood. Source of these receptors: a human donor with ulcerative colitis or Crohn's disease, or a healthy co-twin of an affected twin (not recorded which).

This chain uses TRBV29-1 with TRBJ2-7; TCRdb lists TRBD1, though no DNA is available to test this call. Looked up from germline, CDR1 is SQVTM and CDR2 is ANQGSEA. The CDR3 covers 12 residues. CDR3 sequence reads: CSVGGQTYEQYF.

This chain uses TRBV3-1 with TRBJ2-7. The CDR3 loop spans 16 amino acids. The V gene's germline CDR1 is LGHDT and CDR2 YNNKEL (reference sequence). The chain's CDR3 is CASSQEFLDSSYEQYF.

V usage is TRBV5-1 and J usage is TRBJ2-7. This CDR3 comprises 15 residues. The V gene's germline CDR1 is SGHRS and CDR2 YFSETQ. The CDR3: CASSSFSGRANEQYF.

The chain joins TRBV12-3 or TRBV12-4 to TRBJ2-5. This CDR3 region has 14 residues. CDR3 region: CASSLALPSETQYF.

The chain combines TRBV20-1 with TRBJ1-5. The germline gives CDR1 DFQATT, CDR2 SNEGSKA (reference sequence). This CDR3 is built from 13 residues. CDR3 loop: CSARPDGNQPQHF.

CDR3 sequence reads: CASRAGETNYGYTF. This chain uses TRBV6-1 with TRBJ1-2; TCRdb returns TRBD1, unconfirmable since there is no DNA. CDR1 and CDR2 from the germline V gene are MNHNS and SASEGT. This CDR3 spans 14 amino acids.

The chain uses TRBV6-2 or TRBV6-3 and TRBJ1-6; absent DNA, TCRdb's TRBD1 call cannot be checked. The CDR3 has 13 residues. Germline CDR1 reads MNHEY; CDR2 reads SVGEGT. The CDR3 spells CAIRDNTASPLHF.

The chain recombines TRBV12-3 or TRBV12-4 with TRBJ2-3; TCRdb picks TRBD1, but there is no DNA to check that call. This CDR3 region has 15 residues. This CDR3 is CASSEDRAIPDTQYF.